This T cell receptor beta chain comes out of a study of blood T cell repertoires in COVID-19 (dated by TCRdb to 2020 to 2022). With regard to the full study: Samples covering the acute and convalescent phases of COVID-19 were provided by collaborators in the United States, Italy and Spain. The samples were drawn from the first 160 participants of the ongoing ImmuneRACE study and from 1,200 or so subjects provided by 6 global collaborators. The material from the prospective study consisted of cDNA or gDNA derived from T cells, B-cell-depleted T cells, or PBMCs. The sample metadata nearly always contained a de-identified subject ID, COVID-19 status, age in years and sex. Where available, HLA class I and class II types were obtained from metadata supplied by the sample provider rather than from assay-based typing. The repertoires were made available in a free public database intended to serve as a resource for research on the immune response to SARS-CoV-2. The dataset comprised deeply sampled blood TCRbeta repertoires from subjects exposed to, actively infected with, or recovered from COVID-19. Summary of the overall study and its limitations: The amount of clinical and demographic metadata varied by source and participant and was provided uncurated.

Whole blood was collected in K2EDTA tubes by collaborating institutions according to the institutions' own protocols. For TCRbeta analysis, collaborator samples were shipped as frozen whole blood, as isolated PBMCs, or as DNA extracted from either sample type. The immunoSEQ Assay, a bias-controlled multiplex PCR, was used to amplify TCRbeta CDR3 regions from genomic DNA. In the source study's methods: The number of nucleated cells in each sample was estimated from the amplification of reference gene primers within the assay. To quantify the absolute abundance of each unique TCRbeta CDR3 rearrangement, sequence reads were collapsed and filtered. Productive Simpson clonality was computed per sample as the square root of Simpson's diversity index over productive rearrangements. Not all clones reach the TCRdb copy of this immuneACCESS table, which keeps in-frame sequences only. Checked studies attribute under half of the gap to unresolved V genes and leave the rest unexplained. From that table come the V and J calls and clone size; the DNA was used to work out D and trimming. The sample has tens of thousands of clones on record, approximately 80% of them singletons. Of the sample, 9% to 10% is held by the ten largest clones.

Notes on this clone: Which antigen it targets is not known. Base-call qualities are not available, and no considerably larger clone is one nucleotide away.

The junction shows trimming of 5 bases on V and 1 base on J, plus 18 bases between the germline ends. From the cysteine up to the phenylalanine, the CDR3 has a length of 16 residues. Only the CDR3 DNA stays, 48 bases, in frame from base 1. CDR1 is given as MDHEN and CDR2 as SYDVKM, both from the germline V gene. The sequence is built from TRBV28 and TRBJ2-7; TRBD2 might be the D gene, on 5 matching bases. Sequencing used peripheral blood. This receptor was obtained from a man in his fifties or sixties in a cohort sampled during active COVID-19. DNA sequence: TGTGCCAGCAGTCCCCTAAATAACCCGGGATCCTACGAGCAGTACTTC. Its translation reads: CASSPLNNPGSYEQYF.